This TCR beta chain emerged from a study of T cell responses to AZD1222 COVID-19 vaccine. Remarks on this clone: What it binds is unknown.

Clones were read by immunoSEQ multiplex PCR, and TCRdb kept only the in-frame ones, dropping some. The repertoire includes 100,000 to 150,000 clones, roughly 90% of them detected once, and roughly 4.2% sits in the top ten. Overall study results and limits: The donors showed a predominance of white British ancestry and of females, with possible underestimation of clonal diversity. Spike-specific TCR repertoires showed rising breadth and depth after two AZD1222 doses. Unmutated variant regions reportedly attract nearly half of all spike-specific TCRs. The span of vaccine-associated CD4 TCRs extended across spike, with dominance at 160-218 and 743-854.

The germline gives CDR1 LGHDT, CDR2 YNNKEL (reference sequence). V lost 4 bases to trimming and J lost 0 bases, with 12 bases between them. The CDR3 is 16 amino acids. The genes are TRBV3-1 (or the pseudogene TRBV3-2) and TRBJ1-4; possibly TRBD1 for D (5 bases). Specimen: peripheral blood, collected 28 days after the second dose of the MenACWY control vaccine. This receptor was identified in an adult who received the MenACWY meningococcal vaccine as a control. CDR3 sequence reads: CASSLGRRATNEKLFF. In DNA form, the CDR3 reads TGTGCCAGCAGCCTGGGACGGAGAGCAACTAATGAAAAACTGTTTTTT.